This T cell receptor (beta chain) was retrieved from a study of regulatory T cells in long-lasting Graves disease. Study observations and caveats: A limited number of samples was an acknowledged limitation.

CDR3-region Arm-PCR and iRepertoire HTBI primers produced the TCR beta libraries. Original methodology: Sequenced samples collectively carried around 60 TRBV and 14 TRBJ segments. Using its own MiXCR run on the multiplex PCR reads, TCRdb lists one record per CDR3 protein. The V and J calls reflect TCRdb's pipeline rather than the authors' work. The data hold 600,000 to 850,000 distinct CDR3 sequences, with 25% to 35% observed a single time. To note about this clonotype: As yet, its antigen is unknown.

This CDR3 comprises 18 residues. Trimming cost V 3 bases and J 0 bases, with 18 bases left between them. Germline V gives CDR1 MNHEY, CDR2 SMNVEV (reference sequence). Described time point: persistent/refractory GD, antithyroid drugs over 5 years with positive TRAb. The TCR library was prepared using RNA isolated from PBMCs. Investigators report Graves' disease was diagnosed under American Thyroid Association guidelines. The source is a female donor with Graves disease. The chain carries TRBV27 and TRBJ1-5; no firm D call. Here the sequenced sample was peripheral blood mononuclear cells (PBMCs), taken when the disease was refractory, from a patient treated with antithyroid drugs. The CDR3 region has the DNA TGTGCCAGCAGTTTCACGGGCCCGGGCCCGTATAGCAATCAGCCCCAGCATTTT. Protein: CASSFTGPGPYSNQPQHF.